These T cell receptor beta chains were read from a single sample in a study of blood T cell repertoires in COVID-19. Using immunoSEQ multiplex PCR, the repertoire was profiled, and TCRdb retains in-frame clones only, with some absent. The table lists 100,000 to 150,000 clones, approximately 80% of them singletons. Sequenced sample: peripheral blood. These receptors all come from a man in his 70s with acute or convalescent COVID-19. The CDR3 runs from the conserved cysteine through the conserved F or W. D genes are given only for firm matches. Part of the rows lack a size; the others show once, few, many or a class for expanded clones.

d_gene	j_gene	v_gene	abundance	CDR3nt	CDR3aa
.	TRBJ2-5	TRBV5-1	.	TGCGCCAGCAGCTCACAAGAGACCCAGTACTTC	CASSSQETQYF
.	TRBJ2-7	TRBV11-2	.	TGTGCCAGCAGCTACGACCGGGACTACGAGCAGTACTTC	CASSYDRDYEQYF
.	TRBJ1-1	TRBV28	many	TGTGCCAGCAGTTTAATCGTCTGGCAGAAGAACACTGAAGCTTTCTTT	CASSLIVWQKNTEAFF
TRBD2	TRBJ2-7	TRBV4-2	.	TGTGCCAGCAGCCAAGATCCCGATGGGGTAGCGGGGGACAATGAGCAGTACTTC	CASSQDPDGVAGDNEQYF
TRBD1	TRBJ1-2	TRBV5-8	.	TGTGCCAGCAGCTTGGGGACAGGGGGCGCAGTCAGTGGCTACACCTTC	CASSLGTGGAVSGYTF
.	TRBJ1-5	TRBV11-2	.	TGTGCCAGCAGCTTAGATTACAGGGTGGGGTTTCAGCCCCAGCATTTT	CASSLDYRVGFQPQHF
.	TRBJ2-5	TRBV28	.	TGTGCCAGCAGTTTACCCAGGGGTACCACTCAAGAGACCCAGTACTTC	CASSLPRGTTQETQYF
TRBD2	TRBJ2-2	TRBV6-2/TRBV6-3	once	TGTGCCAGCAGTCGACTAGCGGGAACCGGGGAGCTGTTTTTT	CASSRLAGTGELFF
.	TRBJ1-4	TRBV7-3	.	TGTGCCAGCAGCCCCCACGGGGGAAGTGAAAAACTGTTTTTT	CASSPHGGSEKLFF
TRBD1	TRBJ2-7	TRBV29-1	.	TGCAGCGTTACCGGGACAGACGAGCAGTACTTC	CSVTGTDEQYF
.	TRBJ1-3	TRBV5-6	.	TGTGCCAGCAGCTTGGAGGCAGGGATCGGAAACACCATATATTTT	CASSLEAGIGNTIYF
.	TRBJ1-2	TRBV4-3	.	TGCGCCAGCAGCCAAGAGGGCCTGGGCTACTATGGCTACACCTTC	CASSQEGLGYYGYTF
.	TRBJ1-2	TRBV4-1	few	TGCGCCAGCAGCCAAGGGGATGTTCGTCGGGGGGCGGATGGCTACACCTTC	CASSQGDVRRGADGYTF
TRBD2	TRBJ2-3	TRBV7-9	.	TGTGCCAGCAGCGGACAAGGACTAGCGGGAGAAAGAGATACGCAGTATTTT	CASSGQGLAGERDTQYF
.	TRBJ1-6	TRBV2	.	TGTGCCAGCAGTGAAAGGGGGGAGGGTAATTCACCCCTCCACTTT	CASSERGEGNSPLHF
TRBD2	TRBJ2-5	TRBV11-1	.	TGTGCCAGCAGCTCCCTAGCGGGAACAGAGACCCAGTACTTC	CASSSLAGTETQYF
TRBD1	TRBJ2-1	TRBV23-1	once	TGCGCCAGCAGTCAGACAGGCAGGGGGCATCCCAATGAGCAGTTCTTC	CASSQTGRGHPNEQFF
TRBD2	TRBJ2-7	TRBV9	once	TGTGCCAGCAGCCCGGGACTAGCGGGGGCCTTCCTCTCCTACGAGCAGTACTTC	CASSPGLAGAFLSYEQYF
TRBD2	TRBJ2-3	TRBV4-3	.	TGCGCCAGCAGCCAAGTGGTGTTTAGCGGGGGGCCAGCAGATACGCAGTATTTT	CASSQVVFSGGPADTQYF
TRBD1	TRBJ2-1	TRBV5-1	.	TGCGCCAGCAGCTTGGACGGGACAGGGGTAGGTGAGCAGTTCTTC	CASSLDGTGVGEQFF
TRBD2	TRBJ2-5	TRBV13	few	TGTGCCAGCAGCACCGGGACTAGCGGGGGGGTTACCCAGTACTTC	CASSTGTSGGVTQYF
TRBD1	TRBJ1-3	TRBV7-9	.	TGTGCCAGCAGCTTAAAAAAAACCGGGACAGCAAACACCATATATTTT	CASSLKKTGTANTIYF
TRBD1	TRBJ2-5	TRBV18	.	TGTGCCAGCTCACTGAGGACAGGGTTGGCCGAGACCCAGTACTTC	CASSLRTGLAETQYF
TRBD1	TRBJ2-6	TRBV7-9	.	TGTGCCAGCAGCTTCGTGAGGGACAGGGACTCTGGGGCCAACGTCCTGACTTTC	CASSFVRDRDSGANVLTF